Listed below are T cell receptor beta chains from one sample, sequenced in a study of shared clonotypes between healthy human individuals. The repertoire was sequenced with immunoSEQ multiplex PCR; TCRdb's copy has only in-frame clones and lacks some. The table records 2 million to 2.5 million clones, 90% to 97% of them present only once. Source material: naive CD4+ T cells sorted from blood. The receptors come from a man between 18 and 35 years old in good health. Each CDR3 is given with its conserved first and last residue. For some rows the clone size is stated as once, few or many, or as a class when expanded; others skip it.

J gene | V gene | clone size | CDR3 protein
TRBJ2-3 | TRBV5-4 | once | CASSPGQIPSTDTQYF
TRBJ1-1 | TRBV6-6 | - | CASSYGVLAVTEAFF
TRBJ1-2 | TRBV9 | - | CASSVIEASDGYTF
TRBJ1-1 | TRBV10-2 | - | CASRGRQHTEAFF
TRBJ2-3 | TRBV19 | - | CASSIGDTQYF
TRBJ1-2 | TRBV9 | - | CASSVATDRLYGYTF
TRBJ1-1 | TRBV30 | few | CAWRSGLGTEAFF
TRBJ2-7 | TRBV13 | - | CASSLETRAGKPYEQYF
TRBJ1-1 | TRBV7-7 | - | CASSSEVGDIGTEAFF
TRBJ1-3 | TRBV9 | - | CASSPREGYSGNTIYF
TRBJ1-2 | TRBV10-3 | - | CATIETGDYGYTF
TRBJ1-4 | TRBV4-1 | - | CASSPKGQRRTNEKLFF
TRBJ1-1 | TRBV29-1 | - | CSVKEGELNTEAFF
TRBJ2-5 | TRBV15 | - | CATSPKLDREKTYRETQYF
TRBJ1-2 | TRBV6-5 | - | CASSGDRNYGYTF
TRBJ2-3 | TRBV10-3 | - | CAISESLLAGGTLRDTQYF
TRBJ1-2 | TRBV15 | - | CATSSDRRVGSYGYTF
TRBJ2-3 | TRBV7-2 | - | CASSLSTGADTQYF
TRBJ2-4 | TRBV28 | once | CASSPGRIAKNIQYF
TRBJ2-7 | TRBV27 | - | CASGGLAGEQYF